What follows is one T cell receptor (beta chain) and its context. These data come from a study of shared clonotypes between healthy human individuals. This CDR3 is built from 18 residues. Trimming took off 4 bases at V and 6 bases at J, with 26 bases between the two ends. The germline V gene encodes CDR1 SGHRS and CDR2 YFSETQ. CD45RO-negative CD8 cells positively selected for CCR7 made up the naive population, which excluded terminally differentiated effector memory CD45RA+ cells. Only in-frame clones appear in the TCRdb table, and some are missing; sequencing was by immunoSEQ multiplex PCR. The sample has some 2,100,000 clones; roughly 91% are singletons.

The sequence derives from a man younger than 35 in good health. Some clones in this sample may be carry-over from other donors' samples. The J gene is TRBJ1-3, the V gene TRBV5-1; perhaps TRBD1 as D (5 bases). The source material was naive CD8+ T cells from PBMCs. Here the CDR3 reads CASSGSVQASRDANTIYF. CDR3 bases: TGCGCCAGCAGCGGAAGTGTGCAGGCCTCTAGGGACGCAAACACCATATATTTT.